Listed below are T cell receptor beta chains from one sample, sequenced in a study of monozygotic twins with inflammatory bowel disease. From its re-call of the 5' RACE reads, TCRdb lists each CDR3 protein once, without DNA. Its table lists about 330,000 distinct CDR3 sequences. The sequenced sample consisted of blood. The receptors were gathered from a human donor with ulcerative colitis or Crohn's disease, or a healthy co-twin of an affected twin (not recorded which). Each CDR3 is given with its conserved first and last residue.

V,J,CDR3
TRBV29-1,TRBJ2-5,CSVSSRLAGGSHREETQYF
TRBV6-2/TRBV6-3,TRBJ1-4,CASRGQGEEKLFF
TRBV7-2,TRBJ2-5,CASSPLGDRAETQYF
TRBV28,TRBJ2-5,CASTQDRGGETQYF
TRBV2,TRBJ1-1,CASSWTDTNTEAFF
TRBV5-1,TRBJ2-1,CASSPTSGYNEQFF
TRBV20-1,TRBJ2-3,CSAVVSGGTDTQYF
TRBV14,TRBJ1-3,CASSHRAQRPGDTIYF
TRBV5-1,TRBJ1-5,CASRPGLSNQPQHF
TRBV7-9,TRBJ2-1,CASSFETSSYNEQFF
TRBV30,TRBJ2-5,CAYTAGETQYF
TRBV18,TRBJ2-1,CASSPSGTVLSLSYNEQFF
TRBV29-1,TRBJ2-7,CSVRGQIYEQYF
TRBV7-2,TRBJ1-2,CASSLALIESGYTF
TRBV18,TRBJ2-7,CASSRAGGTGTYEQYF
TRBV5-1,TRBJ2-2,CASSLDPGLANTGELFF
TRBV24-1,TRBJ2-7,CATSDSGGASGRYEQYF
TRBV5-1,TRBJ2-1,CASTRTGGYNEQFF
TRBV6-6,TRBJ2-1,CASIPDYSYNEQFF
TRBV7-2,TRBJ2-3,CASSPLSLRTSGTKYTDTQYF
TRBV11-2,TRBJ2-3,CASSLRARVEDTQYF
TRBV20-1,TRBJ2-7,CSARVFHEQYF
TRBV28,TRBJ2-6,CASSPGSLGANVLTF
TRBV4-1,TRBJ2-2,CASSQPPAGVNTGELFF
TRBV5-4,TRBJ1-2,CASSLWAAYGYTF
TRBV6-2/TRBV6-3,TRBJ2-5,CASSVPRATSQETQYF
TRBV11-2,TRBJ2-1,CASSRGLAGSSYNEQFF
TRBV27,TRBJ2-3,CASRLIEGNVDTQYF
TRBV29-1,TRBJ2-3,CSVHLHGEGVVRRAATDTQYF
TRBV20-1,TRBJ1-3,CSARFPNSGNTIYF
TRBV19,TRBJ2-1,CASSISPLGGPVYNEQFF
TRBV5-1,TRBJ2-2,CASSSDPRTGELFF
TRBV19,TRBJ1-1,CASSMDPGTGFEAFF
TRBV12-3/TRBV12-4,TRBJ2-1,CASSFWLAGGSSYNEQFF
TRBV7-9,TRBJ2-5,CASSLAGGSGTQYF
TRBV6-5,TRBJ2-7,CASTLYGEQYF
TRBV5-6,TRBJ1-2,CASSPRAPLNYGYTF
TRBV12-3/TRBV12-4,TRBJ2-7,CASSLENGGPYEQYF
TRBV7-9,TRBJ2-1,CASSPGTGYDNEQFF
TRBV20-1,TRBJ1-4,CSARAGGGRLFF